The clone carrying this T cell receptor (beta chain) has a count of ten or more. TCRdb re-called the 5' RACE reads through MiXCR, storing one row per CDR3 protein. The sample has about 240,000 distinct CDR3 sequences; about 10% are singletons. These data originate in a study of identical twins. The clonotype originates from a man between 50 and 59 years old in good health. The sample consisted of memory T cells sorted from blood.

CDR3 nucleotide sequence: TGTGCCAGCAGCTTTAGGTCCTGGAACACTGAAGCTTTCTTT. Its translation: CASSFRSWNTEAFF. V is TRBV11-2 and J is TRBJ1-1; no clear D. This CDR3 contains 14 residues. Trimming shortened V by 3 bases and J by 1 base, and 9 bases separated the two germline ends. The germline gives CDR1 SGHAT, CDR2 FQNNGV.